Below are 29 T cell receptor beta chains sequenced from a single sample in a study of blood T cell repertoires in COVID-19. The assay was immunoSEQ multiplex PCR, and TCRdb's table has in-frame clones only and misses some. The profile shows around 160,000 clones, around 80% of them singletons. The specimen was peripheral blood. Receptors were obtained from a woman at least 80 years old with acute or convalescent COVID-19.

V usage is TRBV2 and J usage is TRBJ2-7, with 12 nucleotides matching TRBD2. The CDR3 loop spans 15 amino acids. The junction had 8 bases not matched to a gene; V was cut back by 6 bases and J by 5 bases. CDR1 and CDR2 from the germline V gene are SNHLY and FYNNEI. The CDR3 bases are TGTGCCAGCAGATCTAGCGGGAGGGCCGACCACGAGCAGTACTTC. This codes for CASRSSGRADHEQYF.

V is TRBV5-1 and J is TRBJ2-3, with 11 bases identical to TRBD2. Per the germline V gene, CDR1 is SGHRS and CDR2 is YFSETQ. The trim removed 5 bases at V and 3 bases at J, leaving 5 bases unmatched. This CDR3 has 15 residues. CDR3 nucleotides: TGCGCCAGCAGGGTAGCGGGAGGGCCGACAGATACGCAGTATTTT. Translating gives CASRVAGGPTDTQYF.

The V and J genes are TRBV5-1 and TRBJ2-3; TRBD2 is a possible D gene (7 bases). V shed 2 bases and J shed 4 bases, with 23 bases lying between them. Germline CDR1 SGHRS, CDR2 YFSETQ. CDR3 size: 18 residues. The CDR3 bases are TGCGCCAGCAGCTTTTTTTTCCGGGGGGCATCCCCTCCAGATACGCAGTATTTT. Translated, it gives CASSFFFRGASPPDTQYF.

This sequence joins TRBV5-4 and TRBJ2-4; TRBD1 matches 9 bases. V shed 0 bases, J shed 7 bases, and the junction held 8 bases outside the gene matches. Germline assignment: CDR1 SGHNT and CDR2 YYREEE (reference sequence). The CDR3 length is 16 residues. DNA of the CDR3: TGTGCCAGCAGCTTGGACTCCGGGACAGGGTGGAACATTCAGTACTTC. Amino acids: CASSLDSGTGWNIQYF.

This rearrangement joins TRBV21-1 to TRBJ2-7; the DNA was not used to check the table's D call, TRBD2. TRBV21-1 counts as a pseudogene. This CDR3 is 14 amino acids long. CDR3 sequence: CASSKARGSDEQYF. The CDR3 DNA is TGTGCCAGCAGCAAAGCCCGGGGATCTGACGAGCAGTACTTC.

The CDR3 DNA sequence: TGCGCCAGCAGTGAGTCTCGGGCGAGTAGCGGGAGAATCGTCAATGAGCAGTTCTTC. Translation: CASSESRASSGRIVNEQFF. The chain employs TRBV10-2 and TRBJ2-1; 9 bases are a match to TRBD2. The V gene's germline CDR1 is WSHSY and CDR2 SAAADI. V was pared by 0 bases and J by 6 bases, with 15 bases of the junction left unmatched. The CDR3 has 19 amino acids.

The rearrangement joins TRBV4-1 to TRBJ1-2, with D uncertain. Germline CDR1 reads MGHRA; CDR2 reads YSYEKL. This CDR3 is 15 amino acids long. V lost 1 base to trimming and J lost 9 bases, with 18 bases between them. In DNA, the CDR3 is TGCGCCAGCAGCCAAGGGAGGACCGGAGGCACGAGCTACACCTTC. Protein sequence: CASSQGRTGGTSYTF.

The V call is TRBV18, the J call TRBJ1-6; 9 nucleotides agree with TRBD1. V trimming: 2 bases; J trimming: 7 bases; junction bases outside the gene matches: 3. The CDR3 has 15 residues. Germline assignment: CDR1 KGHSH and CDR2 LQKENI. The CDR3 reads CASSPGQGQNSPLHF. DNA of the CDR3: TGTGCCAGCTCACCAGGACAGGGGCAAAATTCACCCCTCCACTTT.

The CDR3 reads CASSLKSLAGGYEQYF. CDR3 coding DNA: TGTGCCAGCAGTTTAAAATCTCTAGCGGGAGGGTACGAGCAGTACTTC. This chain connects TRBV27 to TRBJ2-7; TRBD2 aligns across 12 bases. Unmatched junction bases numbered 6, after V lost 2 bases and J lost 4 bases. Germline V CDR1 and CDR2: MNHEY, SMNVEV (reference sequence). This CDR3 contains 16 residues.

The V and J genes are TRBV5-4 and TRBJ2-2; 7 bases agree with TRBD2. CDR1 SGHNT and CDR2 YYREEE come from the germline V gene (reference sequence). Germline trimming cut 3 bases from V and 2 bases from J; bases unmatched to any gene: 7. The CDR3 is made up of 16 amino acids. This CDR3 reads CASSSTLAVNTGELFF. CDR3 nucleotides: TGTGCCAGCAGCTCGACTCTAGCGGTCAACACCGGGGAGCTGTTTTTT.

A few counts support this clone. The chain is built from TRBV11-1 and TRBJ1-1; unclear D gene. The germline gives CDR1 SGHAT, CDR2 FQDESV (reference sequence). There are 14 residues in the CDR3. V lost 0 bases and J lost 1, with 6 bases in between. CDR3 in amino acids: CASSLASGNTEAFF. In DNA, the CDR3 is TGTGCCAGCAGCTTAGCATCAGGGAACACTGAAGCTTTCTTT.

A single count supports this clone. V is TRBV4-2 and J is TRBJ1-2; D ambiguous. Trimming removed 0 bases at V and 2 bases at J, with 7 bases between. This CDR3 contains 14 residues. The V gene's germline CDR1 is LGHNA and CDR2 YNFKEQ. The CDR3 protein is CASSQDRGNYGYTF. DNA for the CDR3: TGTGCCAGCAGCCAAGATCGAGGCAACTATGGCTACACCTTC.

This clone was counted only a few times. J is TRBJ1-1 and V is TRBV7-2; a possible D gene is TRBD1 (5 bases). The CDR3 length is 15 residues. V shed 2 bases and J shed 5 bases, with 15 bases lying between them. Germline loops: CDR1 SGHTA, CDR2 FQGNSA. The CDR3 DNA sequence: TGTGCCAGCAGCTTAAGGGGTCCAAGTGGGACTGAAGCTTTCTTT. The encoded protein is CASSLRGPSGTEAFF.

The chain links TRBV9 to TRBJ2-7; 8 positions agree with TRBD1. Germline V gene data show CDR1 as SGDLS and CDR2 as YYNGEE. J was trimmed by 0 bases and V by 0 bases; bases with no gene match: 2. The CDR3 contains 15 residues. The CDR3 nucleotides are TGTGCCAGCAGCGTAGGGCAGGGGGCCTCCTACGAGCAGTACTTC. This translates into CASSVGQGASYEQYF.

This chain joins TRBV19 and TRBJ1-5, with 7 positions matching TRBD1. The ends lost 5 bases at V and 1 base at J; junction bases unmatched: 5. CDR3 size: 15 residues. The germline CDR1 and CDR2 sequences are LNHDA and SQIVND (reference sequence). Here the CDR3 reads CASSGMGQSNQPQHF. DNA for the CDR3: TGTGCCAGTAGTGGTATGGGACAGAGCAATCAGCCCCAGCATTTT. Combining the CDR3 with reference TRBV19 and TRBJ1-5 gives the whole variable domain DGGITQSPKYLFRKEGQNVTLSCEQNLNHDAMYWYRQDPGQGLRLIYYSQIVNDFQKGDIAEGYSVSREKKESFPLTVTSAQKNPTAFYLCASSGMGQSNQPQHFGDGTRLSIL.

This CDR3 is CASSSGGLAGVGEQYF. The CDR3 DNA reads TGCGCCAGCAGCTCTGGCGGGCTAGCGGGAGTCGGGGAGCAGTACTTC. V and J are TRBV5-1 and TRBJ2-7; 10 bases are a match to TRBD2. Germline V gene lookup returns CDR1 SGHRS and CDR2 YFSETQ. The ends lost 3 bases at V and 7 bases at J; junction bases unmatched: 13. The CDR3 sequence is 16 residues long.

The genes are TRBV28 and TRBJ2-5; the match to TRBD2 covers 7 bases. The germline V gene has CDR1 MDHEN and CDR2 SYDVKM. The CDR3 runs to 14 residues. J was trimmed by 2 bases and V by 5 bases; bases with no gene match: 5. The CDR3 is CASSKLAQQETQYF. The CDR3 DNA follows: TGTGCCAGCAGTAAACTAGCGCAGCAAGAGACCCAGTACTTC.

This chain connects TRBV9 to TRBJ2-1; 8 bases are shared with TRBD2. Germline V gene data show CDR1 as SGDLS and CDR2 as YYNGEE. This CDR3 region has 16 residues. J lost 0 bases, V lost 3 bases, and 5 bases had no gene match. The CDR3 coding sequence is TGTGCCAGCAGCGAGCTGCGGGAGGCCTCCTACAATGAGCAGTTCTTC. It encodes CASSELREASYNEQFF. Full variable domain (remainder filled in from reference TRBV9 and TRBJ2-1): DSGVTQTPKHLITATGQRVTLRCSPRSGDLSVYWYQQSLDQGLQFLIQYYNGEERAKGNILERFSAQQFPDLHSELNLSSLELGDSALYFCASSELREASYNEQFFGPGTRLTVL.

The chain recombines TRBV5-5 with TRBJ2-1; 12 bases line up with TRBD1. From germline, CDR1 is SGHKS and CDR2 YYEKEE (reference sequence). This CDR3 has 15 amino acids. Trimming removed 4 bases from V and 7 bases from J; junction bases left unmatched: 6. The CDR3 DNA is TGTGCCAGCAGCGCGGTGGGACAGGGGGCAAATGAGCAGTTCTTC. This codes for CASSAVGQGANEQFF.

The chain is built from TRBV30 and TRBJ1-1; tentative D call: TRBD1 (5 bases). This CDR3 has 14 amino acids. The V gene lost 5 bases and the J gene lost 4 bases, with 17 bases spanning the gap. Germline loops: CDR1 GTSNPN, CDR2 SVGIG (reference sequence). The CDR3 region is CAWDRGGVGTEAFF. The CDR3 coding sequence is TGTGCCTGGGACCGGGGAGGGGTAGGCACTGAAGCTTTCTTT. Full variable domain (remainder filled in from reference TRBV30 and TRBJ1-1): SQTIHQWPATLVQPVGSPLSLECTVEGTSNPNLYWYRQAAGRGLQLLFYSVGIGQISSEVPQNLSASRPQDRQFILSSKKLLLSDSGFYLCAWDRGGVGTEAFFGQGTRLTVV.

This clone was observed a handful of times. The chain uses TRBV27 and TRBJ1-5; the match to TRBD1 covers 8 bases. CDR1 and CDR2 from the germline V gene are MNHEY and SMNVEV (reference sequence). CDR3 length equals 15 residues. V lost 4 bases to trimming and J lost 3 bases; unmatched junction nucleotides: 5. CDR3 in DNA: TGTGCCAGCAGTTCCGTGGACAGGGACAATCAGCCCCAGCATTTT. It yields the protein CASSSVDRDNQPQHF.

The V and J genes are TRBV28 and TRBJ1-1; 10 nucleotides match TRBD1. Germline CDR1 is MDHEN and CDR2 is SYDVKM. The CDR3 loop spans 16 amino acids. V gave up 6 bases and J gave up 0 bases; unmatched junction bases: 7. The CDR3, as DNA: TGTGCCAGCAGCAAACCGGGACAGGGGATGAACACTGAAGCTTTCTTT. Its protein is CASSKPGQGMNTEAFF.

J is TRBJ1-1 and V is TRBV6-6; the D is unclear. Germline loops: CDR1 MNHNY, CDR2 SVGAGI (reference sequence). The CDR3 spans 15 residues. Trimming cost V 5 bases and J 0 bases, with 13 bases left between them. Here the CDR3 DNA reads TGTGCCAGCAGTACTGAGGTAACCATGAACACTGAAGCTTTCTTT. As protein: CASSTEVTMNTEAFF.

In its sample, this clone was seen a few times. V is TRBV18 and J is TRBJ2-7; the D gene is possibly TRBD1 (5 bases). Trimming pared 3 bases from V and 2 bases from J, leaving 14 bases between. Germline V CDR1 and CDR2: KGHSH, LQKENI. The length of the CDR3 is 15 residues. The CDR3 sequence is CASSPQAQGPYEQYF. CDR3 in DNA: TGTGCCAGCTCACCCCAGGCGCAGGGCCCCTACGAGCAGTACTTC.

The CDR3 nucleotides are TGCGCCAGCAGCCAGGTACGCCTTATCTCCTACAATGAGCAGTTCTTC. This gives the protein CASSQVRLISYNEQFF. The genes are TRBV5-1 and TRBJ2-1; D unresolved. This CDR3 has 16 amino acids. Trimming removed 4 bases at V and 0 bases at J, with 14 bases between. CDR1 is SGHRS and CDR2 is YFSETQ in the germline V gene. Full variable domain (missing parts from reference TRBV5-1 and TRBJ2-1): KAGVTQTPRYLIKTRGQQVTLSCSPISGHRSVSWYQQTPGQGLQFLFEYFSETQRNKGNFPGRFSGRQFSNSRSEMNVSTLELGDSALYLCASSQVRLISYNEQFFGPGTRLTVL.

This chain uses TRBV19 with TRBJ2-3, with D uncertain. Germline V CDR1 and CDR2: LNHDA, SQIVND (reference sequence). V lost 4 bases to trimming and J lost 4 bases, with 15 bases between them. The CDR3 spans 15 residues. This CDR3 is CASSTRLRRADTQYF. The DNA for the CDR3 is TGTGCCAGTAGTACCCGACTTAGAAGAGCAGATACGCAGTATTTT.

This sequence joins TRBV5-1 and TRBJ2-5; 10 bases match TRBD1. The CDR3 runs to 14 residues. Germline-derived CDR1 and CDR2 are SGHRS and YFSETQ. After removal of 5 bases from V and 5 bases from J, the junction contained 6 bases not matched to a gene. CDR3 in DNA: TGCGCCAGCAGGGCCGGGACAGGGGACGAGACCCAGTACTTC. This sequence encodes CASRAGTGDETQYF.

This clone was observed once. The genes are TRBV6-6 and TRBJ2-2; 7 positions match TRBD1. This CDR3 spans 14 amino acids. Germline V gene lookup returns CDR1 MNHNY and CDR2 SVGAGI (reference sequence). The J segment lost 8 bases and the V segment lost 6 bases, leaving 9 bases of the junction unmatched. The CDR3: CASRGVGGRGELFF. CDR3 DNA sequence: TGTGCCAGCAGGGGCGTAGGGGGCAGAGGGGAGCTGTTTTTT.

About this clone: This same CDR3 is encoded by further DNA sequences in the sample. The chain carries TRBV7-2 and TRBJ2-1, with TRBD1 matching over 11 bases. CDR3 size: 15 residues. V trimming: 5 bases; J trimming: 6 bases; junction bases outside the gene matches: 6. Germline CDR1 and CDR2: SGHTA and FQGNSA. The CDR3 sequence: CASSLGQGAGNEQFF. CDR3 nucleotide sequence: TGTGCCAGCAGCCTTGGACAGGGGGCGGGCAATGAGCAGTTCTTC.